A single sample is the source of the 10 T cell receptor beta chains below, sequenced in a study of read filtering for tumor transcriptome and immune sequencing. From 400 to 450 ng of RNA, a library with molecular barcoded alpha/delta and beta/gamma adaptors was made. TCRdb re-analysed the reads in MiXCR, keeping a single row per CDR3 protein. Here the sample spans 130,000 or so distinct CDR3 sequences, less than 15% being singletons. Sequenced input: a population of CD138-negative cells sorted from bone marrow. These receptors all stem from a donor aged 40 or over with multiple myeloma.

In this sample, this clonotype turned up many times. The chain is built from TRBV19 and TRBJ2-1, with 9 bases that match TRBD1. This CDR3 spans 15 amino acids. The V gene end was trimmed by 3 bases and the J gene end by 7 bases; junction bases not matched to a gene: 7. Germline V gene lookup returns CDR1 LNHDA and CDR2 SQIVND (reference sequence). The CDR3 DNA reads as TGTGCCAGTAGTATCCTAACAGGGGGCTTGAATGAGCAGTTCTTC. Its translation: CASSILTGGLNEQFF.

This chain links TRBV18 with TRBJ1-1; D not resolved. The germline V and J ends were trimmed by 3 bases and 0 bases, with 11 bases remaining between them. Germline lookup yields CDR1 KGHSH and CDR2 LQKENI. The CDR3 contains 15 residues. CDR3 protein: CASSPGQVLNTEAFF. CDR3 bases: TGTGCCAGCTCACCCGGCCAGGTCTTGAACACTGAAGCTTTCTTT.

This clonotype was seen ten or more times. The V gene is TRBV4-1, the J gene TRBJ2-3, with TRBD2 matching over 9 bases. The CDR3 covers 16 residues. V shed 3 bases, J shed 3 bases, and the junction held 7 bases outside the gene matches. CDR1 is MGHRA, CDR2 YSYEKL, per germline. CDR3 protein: CASSHVSGSGTDTQYF. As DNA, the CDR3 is TGCGCCAGCAGCCACGTTAGCGGGAGTGGGACAGATACGCAGTATTTT.

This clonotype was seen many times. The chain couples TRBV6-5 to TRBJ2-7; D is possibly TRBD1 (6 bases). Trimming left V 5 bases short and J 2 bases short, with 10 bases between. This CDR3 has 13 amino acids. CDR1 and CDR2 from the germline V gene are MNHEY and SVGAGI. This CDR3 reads CASSNRDTYEQYF. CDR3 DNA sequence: TGTGCCAGCAGTAACCGGGACACCTACGAGCAGTACTTC.

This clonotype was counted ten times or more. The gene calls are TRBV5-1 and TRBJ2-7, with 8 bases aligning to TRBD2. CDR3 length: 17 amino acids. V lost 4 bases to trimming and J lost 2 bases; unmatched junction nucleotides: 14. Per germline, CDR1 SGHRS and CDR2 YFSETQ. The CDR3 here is CASSPRGGTSGTYEQYF. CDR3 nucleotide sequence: TGCGCCAGCAGCCCACGGGGGGGAACTAGCGGAACCTACGAGCAGTACTTC.

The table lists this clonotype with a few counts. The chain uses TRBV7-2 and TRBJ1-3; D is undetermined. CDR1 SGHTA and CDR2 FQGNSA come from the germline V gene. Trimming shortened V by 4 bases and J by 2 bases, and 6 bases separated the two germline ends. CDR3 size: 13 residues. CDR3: CASSSRTGNTIYF. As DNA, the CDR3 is TGTGCCAGCAGCTCACGTACTGGAAACACCATATATTTT.

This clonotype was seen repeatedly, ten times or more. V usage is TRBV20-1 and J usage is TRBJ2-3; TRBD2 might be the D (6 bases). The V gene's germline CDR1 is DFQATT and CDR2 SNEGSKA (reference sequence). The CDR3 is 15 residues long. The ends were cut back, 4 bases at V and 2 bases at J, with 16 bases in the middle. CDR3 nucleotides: TGCAGTGCTATTAATGTAGCGGTTGACACAGATACGCAGTATTTT. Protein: CSAINVAVDTDTQYF.

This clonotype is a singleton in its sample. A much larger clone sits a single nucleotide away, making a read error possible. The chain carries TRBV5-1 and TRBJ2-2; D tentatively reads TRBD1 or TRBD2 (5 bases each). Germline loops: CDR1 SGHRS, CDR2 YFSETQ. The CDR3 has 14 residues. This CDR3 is CASSSPTGRGELSF. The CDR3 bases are TGCGCCAGCAGCTCCCCGACGGGTAGAGGGGAGCTGTCTTTT.

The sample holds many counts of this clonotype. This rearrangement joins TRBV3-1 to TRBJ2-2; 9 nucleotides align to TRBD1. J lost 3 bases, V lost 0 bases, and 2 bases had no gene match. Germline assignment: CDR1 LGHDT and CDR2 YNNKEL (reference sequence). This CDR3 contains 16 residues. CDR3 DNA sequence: TGTGCCAGCAGCCAAGAGGACAGGGGATACACCGGGGAGCTGTTTTTT. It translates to CASSQEDRGYTGELFF.

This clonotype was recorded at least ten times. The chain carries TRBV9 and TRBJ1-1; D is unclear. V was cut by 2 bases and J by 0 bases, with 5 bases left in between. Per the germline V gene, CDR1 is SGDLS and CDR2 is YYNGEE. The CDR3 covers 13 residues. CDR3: CASSVELNTEAFF. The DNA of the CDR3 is TGTGCCAGCAGCGTCGAATTGAACACTGAAGCTTTCTTT.